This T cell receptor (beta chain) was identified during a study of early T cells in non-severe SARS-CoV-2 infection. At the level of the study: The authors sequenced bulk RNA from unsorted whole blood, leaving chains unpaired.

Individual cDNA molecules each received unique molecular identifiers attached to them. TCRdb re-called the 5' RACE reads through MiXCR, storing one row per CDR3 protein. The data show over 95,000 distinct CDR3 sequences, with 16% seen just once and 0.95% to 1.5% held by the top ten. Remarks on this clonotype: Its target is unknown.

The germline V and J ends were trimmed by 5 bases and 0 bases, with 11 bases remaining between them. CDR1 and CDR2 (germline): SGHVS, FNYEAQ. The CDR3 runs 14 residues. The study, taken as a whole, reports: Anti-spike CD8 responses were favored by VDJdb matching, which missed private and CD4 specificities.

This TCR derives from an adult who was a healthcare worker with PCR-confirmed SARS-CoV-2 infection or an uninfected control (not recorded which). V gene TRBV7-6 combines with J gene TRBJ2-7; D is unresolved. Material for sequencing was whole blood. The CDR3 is CASSPWTDSYEQYF. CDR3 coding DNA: TGTGCCAGCAGCCCGTGGACGGACTCCTACGAGCAGTACTTC. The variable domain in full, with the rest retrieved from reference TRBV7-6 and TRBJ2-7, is GAGVSQSPRYKVTKRGQDVALRCDPISGHVSLYWYRQALGQGPEFLTYFNYEAQQDKSGLPNDRFSAERPEGSISTLTIQRTEQRDSAMYRCASSPWTDSYEQYFGPGTRLTVT.